Below, 29 T cell receptor beta chains from the same sample are listed, as sequenced in a study of CD8+CD57+ T cells in acquired aplastic anemia. Using genomic DNA as the template, TCR beta VDJ and CDR3 profiling was carried out. MiXCR was run by TCRdb on the reads, yielding one entry per CDR3 protein. This sample has 100,000 to 150,000 distinct CDR3 sequences; nearly 40% occur once, and the top ten carry about 3%. Patients included in sequencing had previously demonstrated CD8+CD57+ cell expansion by flow cytometry. The sample comprised sorted CD4+, CD8+, or CD8+CD57+ T cells (not recorded which) from PBMCs. The source of these receptors is a human donor with aplastic anemia.

This clonotype was counted once. The chain has TRBV20-1 and TRBJ2-5; 12 bases line up with TRBD2. Germline values: CDR1 DFQATT, CDR2 SNEGSKA (reference sequence). The CDR3 spans 16 residues. Unmatched junction bases numbered 6, after V lost 1 base and J lost 3 bases. Here the CDR3 DNA reads TGCAGTGCTAGAGGGCTAGCGGGGGGGCCTGAAGAGACCCAGTACTTC. Translated, it gives CSARGLAGGPEETQYF.

There are a few counts of this clonotype. This chain connects TRBV4-2 to TRBJ2-5, with TRBD2 identical over 11 bases. J gave up 1 base and V 3 bases, and 4 bases lay outside the gene matches. The germline V gene encodes CDR1 LGHNA and CDR2 YNFKEQ. The CDR3 length is 16 residues. CDR3 DNA: TGTGCCAGCAGCCAGGCTAGCGGGGGGTCCCAAGAGACCCAGTACTTC. Residues: CASSQASGGSQETQYF.

The V and J genes are TRBV5-5 and TRBJ1-2; possible D gene TRBD1, 5 bases. The length of the CDR3 is 15 residues. The germline V and J ends were trimmed by 4 bases and 0 bases, with 13 bases remaining between them. Germline assignment: CDR1 SGHKS and CDR2 YYEKEE (reference sequence). The CDR3 loop reads CASSQTGAANYGYTF. CDR3 DNA: TGTGCCAGCAGCCAAACAGGCGCCGCTAACTATGGCTACACCTTC.

This clonotype appeared a few times. The gene calls are TRBV5-4 and TRBJ1-2; no firm D call. Between the trimmed V and J ends, which lost 0 bases and 10 bases, there was a span of 13 bases. Germline-derived CDR1 and CDR2 are SGHNT and YYREEE (reference sequence). This CDR3 is 13 amino acids long. The CDR3 here is CASSLGREVNYTF. The CDR3 DNA follows: TGTGCCAGCAGCTTGGGGAGGGAAGTAAACTACACCTTC. Based on the CDR3 plus reference TRBV5-4 and TRBJ1-2, the full variable domain is ETGVTQSPTHLIKTRGQQVTLRCSSQSGHNTVSWYQQALGQGPQFIFQYYREEENGRGNFPPRFSGLQFPNYSSELNVNALELDDSALYLCASSLGREVNYTFGSGTRLTVV.

This clonotype was counted ten times or more. V and J are TRBV5-1 and TRBJ2-1, with TRBD1 identical over 9 bases. This CDR3 region has 16 residues. V was clipped by 0 bases and J by 4 bases; unmatched bases: 5. Germline-derived CDR1 and CDR2 are SGHRS and YFSETQ. This chain's CDR3 is CASSLAGTGLYNEQFF. The DNA of the CDR3 is TGCGCCAGCAGCTTGGCCGGGACAGGGCTATACAATGAGCAGTTCTTC.

This clonotype has at least ten counts. This chain connects TRBV9 to TRBJ2-1; D gene ambiguous. The CDR3 runs 11 residues. Trimming cost V 4 bases and J 7 bases, with 6 bases left between them. Germline values: CDR1 SGDLS, CDR2 YYNGEE. This CDR3 reads CASSSSNEQFF. CDR3 nucleotide sequence: TGTGCCAGCAGCTCTAGTAATGAGCAGTTCTTC.

CDR3: CASSLVGGEVADTQYF. The CDR3 region has the DNA TGCGCCAGCAGCTTGGTGGGCGGGGAAGTGGCAGATACGCAGTATTTT. The chain uses TRBV5-1 and TRBJ2-3; possible D gene TRBD2, 6 bases. Trimming stripped 0 bases from V and 4 bases from J, with 15 bases between. Looked up from germline, CDR1 is SGHRS and CDR2 is YFSETQ. This CDR3 is 16 amino acids long.

This clonotype has a count of ten or more. J is TRBJ2-5 and V is TRBV5-1; 10 nucleotides line up with TRBD1. Germline CDR1 reads SGHRS; CDR2 reads YFSETQ. The CDR3 runs to 16 residues. V gave up 0 bases and J gave up 0 bases; unmatched junction bases: 2. CDR3 DNA sequence: TGCGCCAGCAGCTTGGGGGACAGGGGTTACCAAGAGACCCAGTACTTC. It codes for CASSLGDRGYQETQYF.

Ten or more counts support this clonotype. J is TRBJ1-3 and V is TRBV7-9; the D gene is possibly TRBD1 (5 bases). This CDR3 has 15 amino acids. Germline V CDR1 and CDR2: SEHNR, FQNEAQ (reference sequence). V shed 0 bases and J shed 4 bases, with 10 bases lying between them. The CDR3 sequence: CASSLAGAPGNTIYF. CDR3 DNA: TGTGCCAGCAGCTTAGCAGGGGCGCCGGGAAACACCATATATTTT.

This clonotype was counted at least ten times. In DNA form, the CDR3 reads TGTGCCAGCAGCCCCACCAGGGAAGATGAGCAGTTCTTC. Its translation: CASSPTREDEQFF. The J gene is TRBJ2-1, the V gene TRBV7-3; perhaps TRBD1 as D (5 bases). This CDR3 spans 13 amino acids. V lost 5 bases and J 8 bases, leaving 13 bases between the germline ends. Germline CDR1 is SGHTA and CDR2 is FQGTGA.

The chain joins TRBV29-1 to TRBJ2-4; 7 bases line up with TRBD2. The CDR3 is 11 residues long. Germline CDR1 SQVTM, CDR2 ANQGSEA. V lost 4 bases to trimming and J lost 8 bases; unmatched junction nucleotides: 2. CDR3 DNA: TGCAGCGTTGTGAGCGGGGACATTCAGTACTTC. Protein: CSVVSGDIQYF.

The table lists this clonotype with many counts. The rearrangement joins TRBV2 to TRBJ1-5; tentative D call: TRBD1 (5 bases). The CDR3 has 12 amino acids. V shed 6 bases and J shed 4 bases, with 7 bases lying between them. Germline V gene sequence: CDR1 SNHLY, CDR2 FYNNEI. Here the CDR3 DNA reads TGTGCCAGCAGCGGGGGTAATCAGCCCCAGCATTTT. It translates to CASSGGNQPQHF.

This clonotype appeared many times. This chain uses TRBV5-1 with TRBJ1-1; tentative D call: TRBD1 (6 bases). The CDR3 is 15 residues long. Trimming left V 8 bases short and J 1 base short, with 18 bases between. Germline CDR1 reads SGHRS; CDR2 reads YFSETQ. The CDR3 reads CASRLRTGTNTEAFF. CDR3 bases: TGCGCCAGTCGACTAAGAACAGGGACGAACACTGAAGCTTTCTTT.

In its sample, this clonotype was seen a few times. The gene calls are TRBV12-3 or TRBV12-4 and TRBJ2-2; 9 bases are a match to TRBD2. This CDR3 spans 15 amino acids. The ends lost 11 bases at V and 5 bases at J; junction bases unmatched: 12. CDR3 nucleotide sequence: TGTGCCTGCGGGGCGGGGGGGCCTGGGACCGGGGAGCTGTTTTTT. Its translation: CACGAGGPGTGELFF.

Of note for this clonotype: A much bigger clone sits one base away, suggesting this may be a read error. V is TRBV10-3 and J is TRBJ2-7; D is unclear. CDR1 is ENHRY, CDR2 SYGVKD, per germline. This CDR3 region has 10 residues. CDR3: CASKDEKECF. In DNA, the CDR3 is TGTGCCAGCAAGGACGAGAAGGAGTGCTTC.

The V and J genes are TRBV11-3 and TRBJ2-3; no definite D call. Trimming pared 1 base from V and 1 base from J, leaving 6 bases between. The CDR3 is 14 amino acids. Germline CDR1 SGHNT, CDR2 YENEEA. The chain's CDR3 is CASSLARGTDTQYF. In DNA form, the CDR3 reads TGTGCCAGCAGCTTAGCAAGGGGCACAGATACGCAGTATTTT.

The chain employs TRBV2 and TRBJ1-6; 8 bases agree with TRBD1. V lost 6 bases to trimming and J lost 8 bases; unmatched junction nucleotides: 6. The CDR3 runs 14 residues. Per germline, CDR1 SNHLY and CDR2 FYNNEI. The CDR3 region has the DNA TGTGCCAGCAGCTACAGGGGGATTGATTCACCCCTCCACTTT. As protein: CASSYRGIDSPLHF.

In the case of this clonotype: It may be a read error: a sequence one base away is much more abundant. The chain combines TRBV19 with TRBJ1-2; D possibly corresponds to TRBD1 (5 bases). The germline gives CDR1 LNHDA, CDR2 SQIVND (reference sequence). The CDR3 is 16 amino acids. V was clipped by 5 bases and J by 2 bases, with 18 bases between them. CDR3 DNA: TGTGCCAGTAGTCCTCCTCCGGGACGGAAAAACTATGGCTACACCTTC. This sequence encodes CASSPPPGRKNYGYTF.

There are many counts of this clonotype. This chain uses TRBV9 with TRBJ1-4; 7 positions agree with TRBD1. With V trimmed by 2 bases and J by 5 bases, 3 bases remained unmatched. The CDR3 contains 14 residues. Germline V gene lookup returns CDR1 SGDLS and CDR2 YYNGEE. Here the CDR3 DNA reads TGTGCCAGCAGCGTGACAGGGAACAATGAAAAACTGTTTTTT. Protein sequence: CASSVTGNNEKLFF.

This clonotype appeared a few times. The CDR3 DNA reads TGCAGCGTTGGGACAGGGGCAACTAATGAAAAACTGTTTTTT. Translating gives CSVGTGATNEKLFF. J is TRBJ1-4 and V is TRBV29-1; 9 nucleotides line up with TRBD1. This CDR3 has 14 residues. Losses at the gene ends were 4 bases for V and 0 bases for J; bases not matched to a gene: 0. Germline CDR1 SQVTM, CDR2 ANQGSEA.

This clonotype was seen repeatedly, ten times or more. This chain joins TRBV19 and TRBJ1-5; D is undetermined. The CDR3 covers 15 residues. Germline loops: CDR1 LNHDA, CDR2 SQIVND (reference sequence). Trimming removed 3 bases at V and 7 bases at J, with 16 bases between. This chain's CDR3 is CASSMAVTIGQPQHF. The DNA of the CDR3 is TGTGCCAGTAGTATGGCGGTCACGATCGGGCAGCCCCAGCATTTT.

As concerns this clonotype: Being one base from a much bigger clone, this may be a read error. V is TRBV11-2 and J is TRBJ2-7; 7 bases are a match to TRBD1. Trimming took 8 bases from V and 4 from J; bases not matched to a gene: 14. Looked up from germline, CDR1 is SGHAT and CDR2 is FQNNGV. The CDR3 runs to 15 residues. The DNA of the CDR3 is TGTGCCAGCGGCCTAAGTCACAGGGGCTTTTACGAGCAGTACGTC. This codes for CASGLSHRGFYEQYV.

The chain combines TRBV24-1 with TRBJ2-5; TRBD1 agrees at 9 bases. J was trimmed by 4 bases and V by 3 bases; bases with no gene match: 8. The germline V gene encodes CDR1 KGHDR and CDR2 SFDVKD. This CDR3 is 16 amino acids long. The DNA for the CDR3 is TGTGCCACCAGTGATCTCCCGGGACAGGGTAGAGAGACCCAGTACTTC. This codes for CATSDLPGQGRETQYF.

This clonotype was seen at least ten times. The chain combines TRBV20-1 with TRBJ2-7; 10 bases align to TRBD2. The CDR3 contains 16 residues. Germline V gene sequence: CDR1 DFQATT, CDR2 SNEGSKA (reference sequence). V dropped 2 bases and J dropped 0; count of bases not matched to a gene: 7. The CDR3 nucleotides are TGCAGTGCTAGACCCCTAGCGGGGGATTCCTCCTACGAGCAGTACTTC. Its translation: CSARPLAGDSSYEQYF.

The count of this clonotype is one. An end of the junction does not agree with germline; a read error may underlie this. The chain links TRBV19 to TRBJ1-3; 9 nucleotides align to TRBD1. Germline V gives CDR1 LNHDA, CDR2 SQIVND (reference sequence). This CDR3 comprises 17 residues. CDR3 sequence reads: CASGMGQGLMEGNTIYF. The CDR3 nucleotides are TGTGCCAGTGGTATGGGACAGGGACTTATGGAGGGAAACACCATATATTTT.

To note about this clonotype: At one boundary the junction diverges from the germline segment, which might be a read error. The V and J genes are TRBV7-9 and TRBJ2-6; D is possibly TRBD1 (5 bases). Germline V gene sequence: CDR1 SEHNR, CDR2 FQNEAQ (reference sequence). The CDR3 is 13 amino acids. CDR3 DNA sequence: TGTGCCAGCGGCAGCTCTGGGGCCAACGTCCTGACCTTC. Residues: CASGSSGANVLTF.

With regard to this clonotype: A much larger clone is a single base away; this may be a read error. The rearrangement uses TRBV5-6 and TRBJ1-1; TRBD1 agrees at 8 bases. V trimming: 4 bases; J trimming: 5 bases; junction bases outside the gene matches: 7. The CDR3 length is 14 residues. Germline V gene sequence: CDR1 SGHDT, CDR2 YYEEEE. The CDR3 here is CASSPRQGITEAFF. CDR3 nucleotides: TGTGCCAGCAGCCCTCGACAGGGGATAACTGAAGCTTTCTTT.

The table lists this clonotype with many counts. The V and J genes are TRBV15 and TRBJ1-1; the D is unclear. Trimming removed 0 bases at V and 1 base at J, with 18 bases between. The CDR3 sequence is 18 residues long. Germline CDR1 is LNHNV and CDR2 is YYDKDF (reference sequence). This CDR3 is CATSRDLAPGVGNTEAFF. CDR3 coding DNA: TGTGCCACCAGCAGAGATCTAGCCCCTGGAGTGGGGAACACTGAAGCTTTCTTT.

This clonotype was detected once. The gene calls are TRBV24-1 and TRBJ2-7; D is possibly TRBD1 or TRBD2 (6 bases each). There are 13 residues in the CDR3. In germline, CDR1 is KGHDR, CDR2 SFDVKD. The V gene lost 11 bases and the J gene lost 7 bases, with 20 bases spanning the gap. CDR3 nucleotide sequence: TGTGCCAGTAGTTTTCCCGGGGGCAAGGAGCAGTACTTC. Translation: CASSFPGGKEQYF.